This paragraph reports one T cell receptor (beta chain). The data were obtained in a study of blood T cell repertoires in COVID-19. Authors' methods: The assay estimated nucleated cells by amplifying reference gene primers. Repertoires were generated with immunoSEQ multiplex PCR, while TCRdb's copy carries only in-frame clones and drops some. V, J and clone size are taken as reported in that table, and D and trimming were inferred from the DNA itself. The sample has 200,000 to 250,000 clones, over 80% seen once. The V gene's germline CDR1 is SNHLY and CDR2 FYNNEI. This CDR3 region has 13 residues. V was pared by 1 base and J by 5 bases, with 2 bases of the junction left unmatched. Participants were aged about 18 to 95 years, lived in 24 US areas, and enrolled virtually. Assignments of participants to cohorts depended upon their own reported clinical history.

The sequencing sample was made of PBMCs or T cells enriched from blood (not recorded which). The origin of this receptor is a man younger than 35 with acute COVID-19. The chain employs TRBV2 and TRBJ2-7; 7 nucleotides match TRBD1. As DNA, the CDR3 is TGTGCCAGCAGTGAAGTGACAGGGAACGAGCAGTACTTC. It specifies CASSEVTGNEQYF.